The 20 T cell receptor beta chains below were found in one sample sequenced in a study of blood T cell repertoires in COVID-19. Measured with immunoSEQ multiplex PCR; TCRdb has only the in-frame clones, and not every one. This table holds about 100,000 clones, roughly 90% found once. Sequenced: peripheral blood. These receptors were collected from a human donor with active COVID-19. The donor label of this sample is uncertain.

Here the CDR3 DNA reads TGCGCCAGCAGCTTGGGACTAGCGGGGGGGCTCGAGACCCAGTACTTC. This codes for CASSLGLAGGLETQYF. The rearrangement joins TRBV5-1 to TRBJ2-5, with 14 bases identical to TRBD2. In germline, CDR1 is SGHRS, CDR2 YFSETQ. The V segment lost 0 bases and the J segment 5 bases; nucleotides outside the gene matches: 3. The CDR3 covers 16 residues.

The gene calls are TRBV19 and TRBJ2-3, with 10 bases matching TRBD1. This CDR3 region has 15 residues. Losses at the gene ends were 10 bases for V and 1 base for J; bases not matched to a gene: 8. Germline V CDR1 and CDR2: LNHDA, SQIVND (reference sequence). In DNA, the CDR3 is TGTGCCACTAGACGGACAGGGGGGGGCACAGATACGCAGTATTTT. Its protein is CATRRTGGGTDTQYF.

The chain carries TRBV29-1 and TRBJ1-2; 7 bases match TRBD1. CDR1 is SQVTM and CDR2 is ANQGSEA in the germline V gene. The CDR3 runs 15 residues. After removal of 6 bases from V and 5 bases from J, the junction contained 15 bases not matched to a gene. CDR3 sequence: CSVETGTAPGYGYTF. The CDR3 DNA is TGCAGCGTGGAAACCGGGACAGCGCCTGGGTATGGCTACACCTTC.

The chain is built from TRBV3-1 (or the pseudogene TRBV3-2) and TRBJ2-2, with D unresolved. CDR1 is LGHDT, CDR2 YNNKEL, per germline (reference sequence). V lost 1 base to trimming and J lost 3 bases, with 6 bases between them. The CDR3 length is 14 residues. CDR3 amino acids: CASSQARDTGELFF. The CDR3 DNA reads TGTGCCAGCAGCCAAGCACGAGACACCGGGGAGCTGTTTTTT.

This clone is a singleton in its sample. The chain couples TRBV13 to TRBJ2-3; D not certain. The CDR3 contains 14 residues. Germline loops: CDR1 PRHDT, CDR2 FYEKMQ (reference sequence). V was cut by 5 bases and J by 10 bases, with 19 bases left in between. The CDR3 reads CASSPPDLESAQYF. The CDR3 bases are TGTGCCAGCAGCCCTCCCGACTTAGAATCGGCGCAGTATTTT.

The chain recombines TRBV5-4 with TRBJ2-5; TRBD2 agrees at 9 bases. The trim removed 1 base at V and 5 bases at J, leaving 9 bases unmatched. Germline V gene lookup returns CDR1 SGHNT and CDR2 YYREEE (reference sequence). There are 16 residues in the CDR3. CDR3 nucleotides: TGTGCCAGCAGCTTGACGAGCGGGGGGCCGCGGGAGACCCAGTACTTC. This gives the protein CASSLTSGGPRETQYF.

This clone showed up just a few times. The genes are TRBV5-1 and TRBJ1-5, with D perhaps matching TRBD1 (5 bases). Germline-derived CDR1 and CDR2 are SGHRS and YFSETQ. CDR3 length: 15 amino acids. The ends were cut back, 0 bases at V and 3 bases at J, with 10 bases in the middle. The DNA of the CDR3 is TGCGCCAGCAGCTTGGGGCAGGGTTTCAATCAGCCCCAGCATTTT. Translation gives CASSLGQGFNQPQHF.

The chain couples TRBV6-5 to TRBJ1-1; TRBD1 aligns across 7 bases. Germline V gives CDR1 MNHEY, CDR2 SVGAGI. The CDR3 length is 14 residues. The trim removed 5 bases at V and 1 base at J, leaving 4 bases unmatched. The CDR3 loop is CASSRTGANTEAFF. DNA for the CDR3: TGTGCCAGCAGTAGGACAGGAGCGAACACTGAAGCTTTCTTT.

V gene TRBV28 combines with J gene TRBJ1-6; possible D gene TRBD1, 5 bases. This CDR3 spans 14 amino acids. Germline CDR1 and CDR2: MDHEN and SYDVKM. Trimming stripped 2 bases from V and 10 bases from J, with 12 bases between. CDR3 sequence: CASSLSRDGSPLHF. The CDR3 DNA is TGTGCCAGCAGTTTAAGCAGGGATGGGTCACCCCTCCACTTT. Drawing the rest from reference TRBV28 and TRBJ1-6, the complete variable domain is DVKVTQSSRYLVKRTGEKVFLECVQDMDHENMFWYRQDPGLGLRLIYFSYDVKMKEKGDIPEGYSVSREKKERFSLILESASTNQTSMYLCASSLSRDGSPLHFGNGTRLTVT.

CDR3: CATNDGKQRNIQYF. Written as DNA, the CDR3 is TGTGCCACCAACGACGGGAAACAAAGGAACATTCAGTACTTC. The rearrangement links TRBV15 to TRBJ2-4; a possible D gene is TRBD2 (5 bases). V was pared by 7 bases and J by 7 bases, with 17 bases between. Germline V gene sequence: CDR1 LNHNV, CDR2 YYDKDF (reference sequence). The CDR3 loop spans 14 amino acids.

The J gene is TRBJ2-7, the V gene TRBV19, with D possibly matching TRBD2 (7 bases). Germline-derived CDR1 and CDR2 are LNHDA and SQIVND (reference sequence). The CDR3 length is 16 residues. V shed 3 bases and J shed 1 base, with 16 bases lying between them. The CDR3 loop is CASSIGGGVASYEQYF. The CDR3 DNA follows: TGTGCCAGTAGTATTGGGGGGGGCGTCGCGTCCTACGAGCAGTACTTC.

The rearrangement joins TRBV28 to TRBJ2-5; 7 bases fit TRBD1. This CDR3 spans 17 amino acids. Germline trimming cut 2 bases from V and 1 base from J; bases unmatched to any gene: 10. CDR1 is MDHEN, CDR2 SYDVKM, per germline. This CDR3 reads CASSLPDIGGGQETQYF. The CDR3 region has the DNA TGTGCCAGCAGTTTACCAGATATAGGGGGCGGCCAAGAGACCCAGTACTTC.

The gene calls are TRBV13 and TRBJ1-2, with a tentative D call TRBD1 (5 bases). The CDR3 length is 15 residues. Germline V gene data show CDR1 as PRHDT and CDR2 as FYEKMQ (reference sequence). The V end lost 4 bases, the J end lost 4 bases, and 16 bases lay between the germline ends. The CDR3 sequence is CASSSGEGDGYGYTF. For the CDR3, the DNA is TGTGCCAGCAGCTCGGGGGAAGGGGATGGCTATGGCTACACCTTC.

The chain joins TRBV5-1 to TRBJ2-3; 7 bases map to TRBD1. CDR3 length: 15 amino acids. The junction had 6 bases not matched to a gene; V was cut back by 0 bases and J by 5 bases. Germline V lookup: CDR1 SGHRS, CDR2 YFSETQ. The CDR3 nucleotides are TGCGCCAGCAGCTTGGGTGACAGGGTCGGAGATACGCAGTATTTT. Its protein product is CASSLGDRVGDTQYF.

The chain carries TRBV11-2 and TRBJ2-1, with D uncertain. The CDR3 length is 14 residues. Germline-derived CDR1 and CDR2 are SGHAT and FQNNGV. The germline V and J ends were trimmed by 2 bases and 7 bases, with 12 bases remaining between them. The CDR3 protein is CASSLIGSRNEQFF. In DNA, the CDR3 is TGTGCCAGCAGCTTAATCGGATCGAGGAATGAGCAGTTCTTC.

The J gene is TRBJ1-6, the V gene TRBV30, with 7 nucleotides matching TRBD1. After removal of 5 bases from V and 10 bases from J, the junction contained 11 bases not matched to a gene. This CDR3 has 14 amino acids. CDR1 is GTSNPN, CDR2 SVGIG, per germline (reference sequence). The CDR3 DNA is TGTGCCTGGGCACCCGGGACAGTAGACTCACCCCTCCACTTT. It specifies CAWAPGTVDSPLHF.

The chain recombines TRBV6-6 with TRBJ2-7; 12 bases match TRBD2. Germline CDR1 and CDR2: MNHNY and SVGAGI (reference sequence). V lost 6 bases, J lost 1 base, and 4 bases stayed unmatched. The CDR3 extends over 15 amino acids. The CDR3 sequence: CASRRLAGESYEQYF. CDR3 in DNA: TGTGCCAGCAGACGACTAGCGGGGGAGTCCTACGAGCAGTACTTC.

The rearrangement links TRBV5-6 to TRBJ1-5; TRBD1 agrees at 7 bases. Looked up from germline, CDR1 is SGHDT and CDR2 is YYEEEE. The J segment lost 0 bases and the V segment lost 7 bases, leaving 7 bases of the junction unmatched. The CDR3 has 15 residues. In DNA, the CDR3 is TGTGCCAGCGAGAGGACAGGCTATAGCAATCAGCCCCAGCATTTT. This gives the protein CASERTGYSNQPQHF.

The CDR3, as DNA: TGTGCCAGCACCAACATGAGGGCACGCACTGAAGCTTTCTTT. Translation: CASTNMRARTEAFF. The chain joins TRBV7-2 to TRBJ1-1; D is undetermined. This CDR3 has 14 residues. CDR1 SGHTA and CDR2 FQGNSA come from the germline V gene. The V gene lost 7 bases and the J gene lost 4 bases, with 16 bases spanning the gap.

The chain recombines TRBV9 with TRBJ2-7; 8 bases agree with TRBD1. In germline, CDR1 is SGDLS, CDR2 YYNGEE. CDR3 length: 15 amino acids. Trimming cost V 2 bases and J 3 bases; bases outside gene matches: 7. The CDR3 is CASSVGTGAHYEQYF. In DNA form, the CDR3 reads TGTGCCAGCAGCGTCGGGACAGGCGCCCACTACGAGCAGTACTTC.